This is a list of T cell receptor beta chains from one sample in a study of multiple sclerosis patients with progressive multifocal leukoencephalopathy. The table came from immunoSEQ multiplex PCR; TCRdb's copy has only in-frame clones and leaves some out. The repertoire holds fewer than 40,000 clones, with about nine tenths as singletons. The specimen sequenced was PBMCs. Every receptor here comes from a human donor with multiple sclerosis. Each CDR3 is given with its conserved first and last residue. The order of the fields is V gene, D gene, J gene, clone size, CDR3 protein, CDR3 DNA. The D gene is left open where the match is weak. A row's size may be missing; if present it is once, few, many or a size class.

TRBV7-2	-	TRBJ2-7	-	CASSGAGNTPSGEQYF	TGTGCCAGCAGCGGCGCCGGGAATACCCCTTCGGGGGAGCAGTACTTC
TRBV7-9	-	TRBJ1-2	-	CASSLALNMGTSAGYTF	TGTGCCAGCAGCTTAGCGCTAAATATGGGGACTTCGGCGGGCTACACCTTC
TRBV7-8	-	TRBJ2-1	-	CASSLDTRHNEQFF	TGTGCCAGCAGCTTAGATACCAGACACAATGAGCAGTTCTTC
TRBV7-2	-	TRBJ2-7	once	CASSLIYEQYF	TGTGCCAGCAGCTTAATCTACGAGCAGTACTTC
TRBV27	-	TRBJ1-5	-	CASSLRRRGDSNQPQHF	TGTGCCAGCAGTTTAAGGCGCAGAGGCGATAGCAATCAGCCCCAGCATTTT
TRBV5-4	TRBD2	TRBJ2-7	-	CASTSTSGSYEQYF	TGTGCCAGTACATCGACTAGCGGTTCCTACGAGCAGTACTTC
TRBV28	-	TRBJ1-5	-	CASNGNRQPQHF	TGTGCCAGCAATGGCAACCGTCAGCCCCAGCATTTT
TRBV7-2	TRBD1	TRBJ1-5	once	CASSRDRVGNQPQHF	TGTGCCAGCAGCCGCGACAGGGTTGGGAATCAGCCCCAGCATTTT
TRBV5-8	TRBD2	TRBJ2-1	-	CASSLAWASGQRNNEQFF	TGTGCCAGCAGCTTGGCCTGGGCTAGCGGGCAACGTAACAATGAGCAGTTCTTC
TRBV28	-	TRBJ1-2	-	CASHSRGITYGYTF	TGTGCCAGCCATTCCCGGGGAATTACCTATGGCTACACCTTC
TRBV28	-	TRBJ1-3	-	CASGGVSPGNTIYF	TGTGCCAGCGGGGGGGTCTCACCTGGAAACACCATATATTTT
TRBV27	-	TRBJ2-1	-	CASSHRDSPYNEQFF	TGTGCCAGCAGTCACAGGGATTCTCCGTACAATGAGCAGTTCTTC
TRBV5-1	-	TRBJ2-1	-	CASTQASSSYNEQFF	TGCGCCAGCACCCAGGCTTCGAGCTCCTACAATGAGCAGTTCTTC
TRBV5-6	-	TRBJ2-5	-	CASSLGVQETQYF	TGTGCCAGCAGCTTAGGGGTCCAAGAGACCCAGTACTTC
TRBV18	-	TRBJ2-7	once	CASSPRGISYEQYF	TGTGCCAGCTCACCCCGGGGGATTTCCTACGAGCAGTACTTC
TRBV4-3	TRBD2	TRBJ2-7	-	CASSRSSGDYEQYF	TGCGCCAGCAGCCGTTCTAGCGGAGACTACGAGCAGTACTTC
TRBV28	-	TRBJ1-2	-	CASSPTQGLRYGYTF	TGTGCCAGCAGTCCAACTCAGGGATTGAGGTATGGCTACACCTTC
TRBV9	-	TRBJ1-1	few	CASSSDTEAFF	TGTGCCAGCAGTTCCGACACTGAAGCTTTCTTT
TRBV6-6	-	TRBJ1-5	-	CASTRPNQPQHF	TGTGCCAGCACCCGACCCAATCAGCCCCAGCATTTT
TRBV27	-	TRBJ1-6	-	CASRSTYNSPLHF	TGTGCCAGCAGGTCCACTTATAATTCACCCCTCCACTTT
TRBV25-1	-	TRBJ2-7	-	CASSERGHNEEQYF	TGTGCCAGCAGTGAAAGGGGACATAATGAAGAGCAGTACTTC
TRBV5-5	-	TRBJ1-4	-	CASSLVAGINEKLFF	TGTGCCAGCAGCTTGGTCGCAGGGATAAATGAAAAACTGTTTTTT